This TCR beta chain comes out of a study of Graves' ophthalmopathy and Graves' hyperthyroidism. PBMCs originated in roughly 11 ml of fresh peripheral blood. This CDR3 has 13 residues. V was shortened by 5 bases and J by 5 bases, with 10 bases between the two germline ends. The TCR beta CDR3 regions underwent amplification from RNA transcripts. Following a first-round RT-PCR that used HTBI primers, a second-round multiplex PCR was carried out. TCRdb re-called the multiplex PCR reads with MiXCR, one entry per CDR3 protein. Of 620,000 or so distinct CDR3 sequences listed, 22% are singletons. A few counts support this clonotype.

The sequence was collected from a woman in her late teens or twenties with stable Graves' hyperthyroidism. Some clones in this sample may be carry-over from other donors' samples. The source material was peripheral blood. The rearrangement links TRBV12-3 or TRBV12-4 to TRBJ1-5; D remains ambiguous. CDR3 nucleotide sequence: TGTGCCAGCAGTCAAATAGCGGATCAGCCCCAGCATTTT. This codes for CASSQIADQPQHF.